This T cell receptor beta chain was identified in a study of cytomegalovirus exposure and HLA in healthy donors. Study findings and constraints: Indistinguishable V segments such as TRBV6-2 and TRBV6-3 were excluded. Reportedly, fewer N-insertions than the approximately 700-donor mean appeared in an Asian-associated ancestry cluster in a later analysis. Researchers reported in a later analysis that a missense DCLRE1C variant was tied to TCR beta V- and J-gene trimming.

Per the germline V gene, CDR1 is ENHRY and CDR2 is SYGVKD. The V and J ends lost 2 bases and 1 base respectively, with 5 bases between them. This CDR3 has 13 residues. Details on this clone: Antigen specificity is unknown.

Regarding donors, all were healthy bone marrow donors. The PCR ran on 60 Vbeta and 13 Jbeta primers. Assay used: immunoSEQ multiplex PCR; TCRdb lists only in-frame clones, some missing. The data contain 40,000 to 45,000 clones, around 62% of them singletons. The chain is built from TRBV10-3 and TRBJ1-2, with a weak D call TRBD1 (5 bases). This sequence originates from a human donor in good health. The material sequenced was PBMCs. The CDR3 sequence: CAISEQGNYGYTF. CDR3 DNA: TGTGCCATCAGTGAGCAGGGTAACTATGGCTACACCTTC.